The 3 T cell receptor beta chains listed next were all sequenced from one sample in a study of response to subunit inactivated influenza vaccine. TCRdb processed the RT-PCR reads anew with MiXCR; each CDR3 protein has one entry. The data show hundreds of thousands of distinct CDR3 sequences, with around 18% seen just once and 9.5% to 13% held by the top ten. The starting material was PBMCs from blood, obtained more than 4 days after vaccination. The receptors come from a man aged 45-60 years who received an inactivated influenza vaccine.

The rearrangement joins TRBV20-1 to TRBJ2-1, with TRBD1 identical over 8 bases. Germline CDR1 DFQATT, CDR2 SNEGSKA (reference sequence). This CDR3 region has 15 residues. V lost 1 base, J lost 7 bases, and 9 bases stayed unmatched. The CDR3 nucleotides read TGCAGTGCTAGAGTGCGGACAGGGCTTTCGAATGAGCAGTTCTTC. Translated: CSARVRTGLSNEQFF.

The table lists this clonotype with a count of one. The rearrangement links TRBV10-3 to TRBJ2-2, with 9 bases lining up with TRBD1. The CDR3 loop spans 16 amino acids. Trimming cost V 2 bases and J 6 bases; bases outside gene matches: 7. CDR1 is ENHRY, CDR2 SYGVKD, per germline. The chain's CDR3 is CAISERTGAYSGELFF. CDR3 nucleotides: TGTGCCATCAGTGAGCGGACAGGGGCTTATTCCGGGGAGCTGTTTTTT.

The chain uses TRBV4-3 and TRBJ2-1; D uncertain. This CDR3 contains 16 residues. V was clipped by 0 bases and J by 1 base, with 10 bases between them. Per germline, CDR1 LGHNA and CDR2 YSLEER. The CDR3 DNA reads TGCGCCAGCAGCCAAGAAGGCACGCAGTCCTACAATGAGCAGTTCTTC. Its translation is CASSQEGTQSYNEQFF.